Below are 22 T cell receptor beta chains sequenced from a single sample in a study of siplizumab effects on memory and regulatory T cells. Some clones are missing from TCRdb's copy, which holds only in-frame ones; the method was immunoSEQ multiplex PCR. The sample includes 98,000 or so clones, approximately 93% seen only once; the top ten take 0.55% to 0.8%. Sequencing was performed on Tregs sorted from blood. The receptors come from a human donor in good health.

This sequence joins TRBV7-8 and TRBJ1-1; D may be TRBD1 (6 bases). Germline lookup yields CDR1 SGHVS and CDR2 FQNEAQ. Between the trimmed V and J ends, which lost 3 bases and 5 bases, there was a span of 13 bases. The CDR3 is 14 residues long. The CDR3 DNA reads TGTGCCAGCAGCTTCGGGGGCAAGAGGACTGAAGCTTTCTTT. Its protein is CASSFGGKRTEAFF.

This clone showed up many times. Written as DNA, the CDR3 is TGTGCCAGCAGCGTAGGAGGGGTAGTAGGTGAGCAGTTCTTC. Translated: CASSVGGVVGEQFF. This chain connects TRBV9 to TRBJ2-1, with D possibly called TRBD1 or TRBD2 (5 bases each). Trimming pared 0 bases from V and 9 bases from J, leaving 13 bases between. The CDR3 contains 14 residues. Looked up from germline, CDR1 is SGDLS and CDR2 is YYNGEE. Combining the CDR3 with reference TRBV9 and TRBJ2-1 gives the whole variable domain DSGVTQTPKHLITATGQRVTLRCSPRSGDLSVYWYQQSLDQGLQFLIQYYNGEERAKGNILERFSAQQFPDLHSELNLSSLELGDSALYFCASSVGGVVGEQFFGPGTRLTVL.

J is TRBJ1-2 and V is TRBV7-9; D perhaps matches TRBD1 (5 bases). Per germline, CDR1 SEHNR and CDR2 FQNEAQ (reference sequence). This CDR3 contains 12 residues. Trimming took 4 bases from V and 5 from J, leaving 8 bases between them. The CDR3 DNA is TGTGCCAGCAGCTCCCAGGGTTATGGCTACACCTTC. The encoded protein is CASSSQGYGYTF.

This chain links TRBV5-1 with TRBJ2-1; possibly TRBD2 for D (5 bases). The CDR3 length is 13 residues. The V and J ends lost 0 bases and 9 bases respectively, with 10 bases between them. CDR1 SGHRS and CDR2 YFSETQ come from the germline V gene. The CDR3 sequence is CASSLGLAIEQFF. CDR3 in DNA: TGCGCCAGCAGCTTGGGGCTAGCTATTGAGCAGTTCTTC.

The V gene is TRBV6-5, the J gene TRBJ1-2; D is perhaps TRBD1 (6 bases). Looked up from germline, CDR1 is MNHEY and CDR2 is SVGAGI. The CDR3 has 14 residues. V lost 4 bases to trimming and J lost 3 bases, with 12 bases between them. The CDR3: CASSWGRGDYGYTF. CDR3 bases: TGTGCCAGCAGTTGGGGGCGGGGAGACTATGGCTACACCTTC.

V is TRBV19 and J is TRBJ1-1; 7 bases agree with TRBD1. V lost 6 bases and J lost 0; bases outside the gene matches: 4. The CDR3 extends over 14 amino acids. Germline CDR1 and CDR2: LNHDA and SQIVND (reference sequence). The CDR3 loop is CASSWDSMNTEAFF. The CDR3 region has the DNA TGTGCCAGTAGCTGGGACAGCATGAACACTGAAGCTTTCTTT.

The chain employs TRBV6-6 and TRBJ1-5; TRBD1 is a possible D gene (5 bases). This CDR3 has 14 residues. Germline V lookup: CDR1 MNHNY, CDR2 SVGAGI (reference sequence). V shed 0 bases and J shed 2 bases, with 5 bases lying between them. The CDR3 region is CASSYSTGNQPQHF. The CDR3 DNA follows: TGTGCCAGCAGTTACTCGACAGGCAATCAGCCCCAGCATTTT.

The chain combines TRBV5-1 with TRBJ2-7; D not certain. The V gene's germline CDR1 is SGHRS and CDR2 YFSETQ. This CDR3 has 14 amino acids. V lost 2 bases and J lost 0, with 9 bases in between. CDR3 nucleotides: TGCGCCAGCAGCTTAGGATCCAGCTCCTACGAGCAGTACTTC. This translates into CASSLGSSSYEQYF.

This clone was seen just once. This chain uses TRBV28 with TRBJ1-2; TRBD1 is a possible D gene (5 bases). V lost 5 bases and J 4 bases, leaving 8 bases between the germline ends. In germline, CDR1 is MDHEN, CDR2 SYDVKM. The CDR3 is made up of 12 amino acids. The CDR3, as DNA: TGTGCCAGCAGTCGACAGCTCTATGGCTACACCTTC. Translation: CASSRQLYGYTF.

The rearrangement links TRBV9 to TRBJ2-6, with TRBD1 matching 9 bases. CDR1 and CDR2 (germline): SGDLS, YYNGEE. The J segment lost 5 bases and the V segment lost 4 bases, leaving 7 bases of the junction unmatched. CDR3 length: 16 residues. The CDR3, as DNA: TGTGCCAGCAGCCCACACAGGGGGCTTTGGGCCAACGTCCTGACTTTC. This encodes CASSPHRGLWANVLTF. Combining the CDR3 with reference TRBV9 and TRBJ2-6 gives the whole variable domain DSGVTQTPKHLITATGQRVTLRCSPRSGDLSVYWYQQSLDQGLQFLIQYYNGEERAKGNILERFSAQQFPDLHSELNLSSLELGDSALYFCASSPHRGLWANVLTFGAGSRLTVL.

This chain connects TRBV11-3 to TRBJ2-5, with a possible D match to TRBD1 (5 bases). Germline loops: CDR1 SGHNT, CDR2 YENEEA. This CDR3 region has 15 residues. Trimming took 8 bases from V and 0 from J, leaving 16 bases between them. The CDR3 DNA follows: TGTGCCAGCTCCTCGGGCAGGGCATACCAAGAGACCCAGTACTTC. Translated, it gives CASSSGRAYQETQYF.

Details on this clone: Relative to the germline gene, one junction end is altered; a read error may explain this. DNA for the CDR3: TGTGCTAGCAGCTTGGGACAGGGGGGTACGCAGTATTTT. Encoded protein: CASSLGQGGTQYF. The chain employs TRBV7-7 and TRBJ2-3, with 11 bases fitting TRBD1. CDR3 size: 13 residues. Germline V gene sequence: CDR1 SSHAT, CDR2 FNYEAQ (reference sequence).

V is TRBV19 and J is TRBJ1-2; D not certain. Germline V gene data show CDR1 as LNHDA and CDR2 as SQIVND (reference sequence). The CDR3 loop spans 14 amino acids. The ends were cut back, 5 bases at V and 0 bases at J, with 10 bases in the middle. CDR3 DNA: TGTGCCAGTAGTCAGCGGGAGGCTAACTATGGCTACACCTTC. This codes for CASSQREANYGYTF.

The chain uses TRBV2 and TRBJ2-7; D might be TRBD2 (6 bases). CDR1 and CDR2 from the germline V gene are SNHLY and FYNNEI. Deletions cut 6 bases from V and 11 bases from J, with 14 bases between. This CDR3 contains 11 residues. The CDR3 protein is CASSGGGRKYF. The CDR3 DNA follows: TGTGCCAGCAGCGGTGGTGGGAGGAAGTACTTC.

The chain recombines TRBV7-6 with TRBJ2-7; 8 positions agree with TRBD2. This CDR3 spans 12 amino acids. Germline CDR1 is SGHVS and CDR2 is FNYEAQ. The V segment lost 5 bases and the J segment 6 bases; nucleotides outside the gene matches: 3. The CDR3 DNA sequence: TGTGCCAGCAGCATAACTAGCGGCGAGCAGTACTTC. Its translation: CASSITSGEQYF.

The chain couples TRBV5-1 to TRBJ2-3; 15 bases agree with TRBD2. Germline lookup yields CDR1 SGHRS and CDR2 YFSETQ. V shed 4 bases and J 2 bases; nucleotides not matched to a gene: 5. This CDR3 is 17 amino acids long. This CDR3 reads CASSTGLAGGYTDTQYF. The CDR3 nucleotides read TGCGCCAGCAGCACCGGACTAGCGGGGGGGTACACAGATACGCAGTATTTT. The full variable domain, rest sourced from reference TRBV5-1 and TRBJ2-3, is KAGVTQTPRYLIKTRGQQVTLSCSPISGHRSVSWYQQTPGQGLQFLFEYFSETQRNKGNFPGRFSGRQFSNSRSEMNVSTLELGDSALYLCASSTGLAGGYTDTQYFGPGTRLTVL.

This sequence joins TRBV19 and TRBJ2-1; D might be TRBD1 (5 bases). Germline values: CDR1 LNHDA, CDR2 SQIVND (reference sequence). CDR3 size: 14 residues. V dropped 7 bases and J dropped 6 bases, with 16 bases sitting between them. In DNA form, the CDR3 reads TGTGCCAGTACGTCCTCCAGGGTCCTCAATGAGCAGTTCTTC. Its protein is CASTSSRVLNEQFF.

The J gene is TRBJ1-2, the V gene TRBV9; the D gene is possibly TRBD1 (6 bases). V lost 5 bases, J lost 14 bases, and 25 bases lay in between. Germline CDR1 reads SGDLS; CDR2 reads YYNGEE. The CDR3 length is 14 residues. The CDR3 nucleotides read TGTGCCAGCAGTGCAGGAGGACAGCAACTATTTTTTACCTTC. Translation: CASSAGGQQLFFTF.

In its sample, this clone was seen a few times. The chain has TRBV7-2 and TRBJ1-2; no clear D. The germline V and J ends were trimmed by 2 bases and 8 bases, with 15 bases remaining between them. The germline V gene encodes CDR1 SGHTA and CDR2 FQGNSA. The CDR3 contains 14 residues. CDR3 DNA sequence: TGTGCCAGCAGCTTACTTGGCGGGGTGGAGGGCTACACCTTC. Amino acids: CASSLLGGVEGYTF.

This clone is a singleton in its sample. V gene TRBV6-6 combines with J gene TRBJ2-3; 8 bases align to TRBD2. V lost 4 bases to trimming and J lost 5 bases; unmatched junction nucleotides: 5. This CDR3 spans 14 amino acids. Germline CDR1 MNHNY, CDR2 SVGAGI (reference sequence). The chain's CDR3 is CASSWGLEGDTQYF. CDR3 sequence (DNA): TGTGCCAGCAGTTGGGGACTAGAAGGAGATACGCAGTATTTT.

The rearrangement links TRBV30 to TRBJ2-2; 10 positions agree with TRBD2. V lost 3 bases and J lost 4; bases outside the gene matches: 5. Germline values: CDR1 GTSNPN, CDR2 SVGIG (reference sequence). CDR3 size: 15 residues. Here the CDR3 reads CAWSRVAGGTGELFF. CDR3 DNA sequence: TGTGCCTGGAGCCGAGTAGCGGGAGGCACCGGGGAGCTGTTTTTT.

The CDR3 DNA is TGCGCCAGCAGCCCAAGGGATTCTAGCGTGCTTAAAGAGCAGTACTTC. It codes for CASSPRDSSVLKEQYF. The gene calls are TRBV4-1 and TRBJ2-7; D possibly corresponds to TRBD2 (6 bases). The CDR3 loop spans 16 amino acids. CDR1 is MGHRA and CDR2 is YSYEKL in the germline V gene. Trimming removed 4 bases at V and 7 bases at J, with 23 bases between.